This T cell receptor (beta chain) was sequenced for a study of radiotherapy plus CTLA-4 blockade in lung cancer. At the level of the study: Disease control was seen in around 31% of patients, objective responses in more than 15%.

The V gene lost 4 bases and the J gene lost 5 bases, with 14 bases spanning the gap. This CDR3 has 14 amino acids. Germline assignment: CDR1 MNHNS and CDR2 SASEGT. Concerning this clone itself: Antigen unknown.

The repertoire was sequenced with immunoSEQ multiplex PCR; TCRdb's copy has only in-frame clones and lacks some. The sample shows roughly 100,000 clones, roughly 80% of them seen only once. Broader study findings: Increased serum interferon-beta after radiation also reportedly predicted response strongly. Clones derived from tumor TCRs expanded in blood after radiotherapy plus ipilimumab.

Receiving focal radiation plus CTLA-4 blockade with ipilimumab were patients who had chemo-refractory metastatic non-small-cell lung cancer. This rearrangement joins TRBV6-1 to TRBJ2-5; perhaps TRBD2 as D (6 bases). The sample in question was peripheral blood, obtained from a patient treated with radiotherapy plus ipilimumab. The sequence came from a human donor with non-small cell lung cancer that progressed on radiotherapy plus ipilimumab. CDR3 sequence reads: CASSARTRGETQYF. The CDR3 DNA reads TGTGCCAGCAGTGCCCGGACTCGGGGGGAGACCCAGTACTTC.